The TCR beta chain under discussion was sequenced for a study of T cell repertoires in cytomegalovirus infection. The overall study: CMV infection plus the matching HLA type was flagged by public TCR beta signatures.

The study, taken as a whole, reports: HLA-C-restricted CMV-specific TCR beta clonotypes prevailed in the ex vivo response.

This clonotype was counted at least ten times. Antigen: not known. This CDR3 spans 14 amino acids. The V and J ends lost 4 bases and 1 base respectively, with 7 bases between them. CDR1 is SGHTA and CDR2 is FQGNSA in the germline V gene. MiXCR, run by TCRdb on the reads, gives a single entry per CDR3 protein. Of 400,000 to 600,000 distinct CDR3 sequences listed, approximately 40% are singletons. This sample comprised cultured PBMCs, obtained from culture after CMV antigen stimulation. The receptor was isolated from a human donor in good health (CMV status not recorded). Some clones in this sample may be carry-over from other donors' samples. V gene TRBV7-2 combines with J gene TRBJ2-2; no clear D. The CDR3 loop reads CASSSDWNTGELFF. Here the CDR3 DNA reads TGTGCCAGCAGCTCCGATTGGAACACCGGGGAGCTGTTTTTT.